A single sample is the source of the 13 T cell receptor beta chains below, sequenced in a study of molecular identifiers for immune sequencing clone quantification. TCRdb re-analysed the PCR reads in MiXCR, keeping a single row per CDR3 protein. The data show some 650,000 distinct CDR3 sequences, nearly 20% seen once. The sequenced material came from naive CD8+ T cells from blood, with Jurkat cell RNA spiked in. The sample's subset: FACS-sorted CD8+CD4-CCR7+CD45RA+ naive T cells. These receptors came from a human donor in good health. Some libraries in this study had Jurkat cell RNA spiked in.

This clonotype has ten or more counts. The chain carries TRBV13 and TRBJ2-7; maybe TRBD2 (5 bases). The CDR3 sequence is 13 residues long. The germline V gene has CDR1 PRHDT and CDR2 FYEKMQ (reference sequence). V dropped 1 base and J dropped 6 bases, with 10 bases sitting between them. The CDR3 bases are TGTGCCAGCAGCTTAGACCGGGGTGTCGAGCAGTACTTC. Translating gives CASSLDRGVEQYF.

The rearrangement joins TRBV4-2 to TRBJ1-2, with 12 nucleotides matching TRBD1. The CDR3 loop spans 18 amino acids. V lost 4 bases, J lost 7 bases, and 16 bases stayed unmatched. The germline V gene has CDR1 LGHNA and CDR2 YNFKEQ. The CDR3 coding sequence is TGTGCCAGCAGCCGCACACAGGGAGGGGGACAGGGGGCGTTTGGCTACACCTTC. Translation gives CASSRTQGGGQGAFGYTF.

This clonotype was detected ten times or more. The V gene is TRBV13, the J gene TRBJ1-1; D call uncertain. This CDR3 is built from 13 residues. Germline V gene lookup returns CDR1 PRHDT and CDR2 FYEKMQ (reference sequence). Trimming took off 5 bases at V and 4 bases at J, with 11 bases between the two ends. The CDR3 region is CASSPSRGTEAFF. The CDR3 coding sequence is TGTGCCAGCAGCCCCTCTCGGGGCACTGAAGCTTTCTTT.

The V call is TRBV20-1, the J call TRBJ2-1; D is ambiguous. The germline V and J ends were trimmed by 0 bases and 4 bases, with 7 bases remaining between them. CDR1 and CDR2 (germline): DFQATT, SNEGSKA (reference sequence). This CDR3 comprises 13 residues. The CDR3 spells CSAREVIYNEQFF. In DNA form, the CDR3 reads TGCAGTGCTAGAGAGGTGATATACAATGAGCAGTTCTTC.

This clonotype was picked up a small number of times. This chain links TRBV3-1 with TRBJ2-7; 9 nucleotides agree with TRBD1. CDR3 size: 16 residues. The ends lost 1 base at V and 6 bases at J; junction bases unmatched: 10. Germline values: CDR1 LGHDT, CDR2 YNNKEL (reference sequence). CDR3 protein: CASSQAPGTGYSEQYF. The CDR3 DNA sequence: TGTGCCAGCAGCCAAGCCCCCGGGACAGGGTACTCCGAGCAGTACTTC.

This clonotype was picked up many times. This chain links TRBV7-7 with TRBJ2-5; D may match TRBD1 or TRBD2 (5 bases each). The CDR3 contains 18 residues. Germline assignment: CDR1 SSHAT and CDR2 FNYEAQ (reference sequence). The V end was cut by 1 base, the J end by 3 bases, with 21 bases between. CDR3 sequence: CASSLGSMVVLGEETQYF. DNA of the CDR3: TGTGCCAGCAGCTTAGGGAGCATGGTGGTACTAGGGGAAGAGACCCAGTACTTC.

Ten or more counts support this clonotype. The chain joins TRBV20-1 to TRBJ2-3; TRBD2 aligns across 12 bases. The CDR3 is 14 amino acids. The germline CDR1 and CDR2 sequences are DFQATT and SNEGSKA (reference sequence). Unmatched junction bases numbered 15, after V lost 6 bases and J lost 14 bases. CDR3 region: CSALGSSGGVSLYF. The CDR3 nucleotides read TGCAGTGCCCTGGGGTCTAGCGGGGGGGTTTCGCTGTATTTT.

This clonotype occurred many times. V usage is TRBV4-3 and J usage is TRBJ2-7, with 7 bases fitting TRBD2. The CDR3 is 16 amino acids. Germline V gives CDR1 LGHNA, CDR2 YSLEER. V lost 0 bases, J lost 7 bases, and 12 bases stayed unmatched. The CDR3: CASSQEWTRVSEEQYF. CDR3 DNA: TGCGCCAGCAGCCAAGAATGGACTAGGGTGTCGGAAGAGCAGTACTTC.

This clonotype was recorded a few times. The chain uses TRBV28 and TRBJ2-1; 8 positions match TRBD2. The V gene end was trimmed by 6 bases and the J gene end by 8 bases; junction bases not matched to a gene: 12. CDR1 and CDR2 from the germline V gene are MDHEN and SYDVKM. This CDR3 has 15 residues. Here the CDR3 reads CASSKLSGSSDEQFF. In nucleotides, the CDR3 is TGTGCCAGCAGCAAACTCAGCGGGAGTAGCGATGAGCAGTTCTTC.

CDR3 region: CAGSAGGLDEQFF. The DNA of the CDR3 is TGTGCCGGCTCCGCGGGGGGGCTGGATGAGCAGTTCTTC. The chain employs TRBV12-3 or TRBV12-4 and TRBJ2-1, with 9 bases fitting TRBD2. The CDR3 runs to 13 residues. V shed 11 bases, J shed 8 bases, and the junction held 10 bases outside the gene matches.

The chain couples TRBV7-9 to TRBJ1-6; the match to TRBD1 covers 11 bases. After removal of 0 bases from V and 7 bases from J, the junction contained 2 bases not matched to a gene. CDR1 SEHNR and CDR2 FQNEAQ come from the germline V gene (reference sequence). This CDR3 has 16 amino acids. This CDR3 reads CASSLAGDRGNSPLHF. The CDR3 DNA is TGTGCCAGCAGCTTAGCGGGGGACAGGGGGAATTCACCCCTCCACTTT.

As for this clonotype: Possible read error: a much larger clone is one base away. The rearrangement joins TRBV30 to TRBJ2-5, with TRBD1 identical over 9 bases. Germline CDR1 is GTSNPN and CDR2 is SVGIG (reference sequence). Trimming at V came to 4 bases and at J to 7 bases, leaving 10 bases not matched to a gene. There are 14 residues in the CDR3. The CDR3: CAWNRDREEGTQYF. The CDR3, as DNA: TGTGCCTGGAACAGGGACAGGGAGGAGGGGACCCAGTACTTC.

This clonotype appeared a few times. The CDR3 spells CASSIRDTNTEAFF. Written as DNA, the CDR3 is TGTGCCAGCAGCATCCGGGACACTAACACTGAAGCTTTCTTT. The V call is TRBV5-8, the J call TRBJ1-1, with D tentatively TRBD1 (6 bases). Trimming shortened V by 4 bases and J by 2 bases, and 12 bases separated the two germline ends. The CDR3 totals 14 residues. CDR1 and CDR2 (germline): SGHTS, YDEGEE.